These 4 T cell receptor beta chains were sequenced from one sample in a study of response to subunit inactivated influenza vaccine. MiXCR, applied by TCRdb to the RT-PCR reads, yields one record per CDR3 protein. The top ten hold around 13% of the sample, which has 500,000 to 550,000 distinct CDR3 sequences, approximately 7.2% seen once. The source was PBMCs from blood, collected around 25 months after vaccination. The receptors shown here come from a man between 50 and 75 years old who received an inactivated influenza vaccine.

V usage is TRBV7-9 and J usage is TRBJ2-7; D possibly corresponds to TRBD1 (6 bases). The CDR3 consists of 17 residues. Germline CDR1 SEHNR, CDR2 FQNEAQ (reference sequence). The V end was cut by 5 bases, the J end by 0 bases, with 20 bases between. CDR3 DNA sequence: TGTGCCAGCAGCCCGTACTCGGGACACCCCAGCTCCTACGAGCAGTACTTC. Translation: CASSPYSGHPSSYEQYF.

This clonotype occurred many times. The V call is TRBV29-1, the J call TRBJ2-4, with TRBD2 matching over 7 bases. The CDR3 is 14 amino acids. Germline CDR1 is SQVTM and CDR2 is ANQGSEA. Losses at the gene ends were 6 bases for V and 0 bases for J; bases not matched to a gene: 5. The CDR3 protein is CSVRTRLAKNIQYF. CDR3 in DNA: TGCAGCGTCCGGACTAGACTAGCCAAAAACATTCAGTACTTC.

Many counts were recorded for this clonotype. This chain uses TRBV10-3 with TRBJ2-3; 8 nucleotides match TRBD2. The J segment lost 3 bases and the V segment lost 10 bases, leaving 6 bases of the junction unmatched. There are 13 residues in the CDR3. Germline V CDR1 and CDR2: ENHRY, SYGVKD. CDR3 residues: CATSGGRTDTQYF. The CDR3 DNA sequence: TGTGCCACGTCCGGCGGGAGGACAGATACGCAGTATTTT.

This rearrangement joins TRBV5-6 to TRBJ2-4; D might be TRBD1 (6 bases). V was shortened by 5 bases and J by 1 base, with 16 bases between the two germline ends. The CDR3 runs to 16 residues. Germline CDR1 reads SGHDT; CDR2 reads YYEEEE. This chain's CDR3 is CASSYRQDGAKNIQYF. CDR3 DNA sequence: TGTGCCAGCAGTTACCGACAGGACGGGGCCAAAAACATTCAGTACTTC.